These 12 T cell receptor beta chains originate from one sample sequenced in a study of CXCR3-negative and CXCR3-positive naive CD8 T cells. These receptors' antigens are unknown. Study-level results: More hydrophobic TRB CDR3s occurred in CXCR3-positive than in CXCR3-negative naive cells.

UMI-labeled TRB cDNA libraries were prepared by 5' RACE. TCRdb re-called the 5' RACE reads and shows each CDR3 protein once, DNA omitted. This sample carries 75,000 to 100,000 distinct CDR3 sequences, with 0.82% going to the ten biggest clones. Sequencing was done on a sample of naive CXCR3+ CD8+ T cells from blood. Noted subset: CD45RO-CCR7+CD27+CD95- naive CD8+ T cells expressing CXCR3 (TNR3+). Source of these receptors: a human donor in good health. Some clones in this sample may be carry-over from other donors' samples.

The CDR3 is CASSPTGAPGNQPQHF. This chain links TRBV5-1 with TRBJ1-5. Germline CDR1 is SGHRS and CDR2 is YFSETQ. The CDR3 is 16 amino acids.

The chain uses TRBV28 and TRBJ2-4; TCRdb selects TRBD1, and the lack of DNA leaves this call unchecked. CDR3 length equals 18 residues. Per the germline V gene, CDR1 is MDHEN and CDR2 is SYDVKM. This chain's CDR3 is CASSLAPHRVLAKNIQYF.

V and J are TRBV7-3 and TRBJ1-2; checking the TCRdb D call of TRBD1 is not possible without DNA. This CDR3 is built from 15 residues. Germline-derived CDR1 and CDR2 are SGHTA and FQGTGA. The CDR3 loop reads CASSLYPGSLEGYTF.

CDR3 protein: CSAGLSAGGPYEQYF. The chain links TRBV20-1 to TRBJ2-7; TCRdb designates TRBD2, a call that cannot be tested without DNA. The germline V gene encodes CDR1 DFQATT and CDR2 SNEGSKA (reference sequence). The CDR3 is 15 residues long.

The rearrangement joins TRBV20-1 to TRBJ2-7; TCRdb's D call of TRBD2 is untestable without DNA. Per germline, CDR1 DFQATT and CDR2 SNEGSKA (reference sequence). This CDR3 contains 14 residues. The CDR3 region is CSARGLAGVHEQYF.

Here the CDR3 reads CAWRQERDRYFANTGELFF. This chain uses TRBV30 with TRBJ2-2; TCRdb proposes TRBD2, but this gene call is untestable without DNA. CDR1 GTSNPN and CDR2 SVGIG come from the germline V gene (reference sequence). The CDR3 contains 19 residues.

The gene calls are TRBV11-2 and TRBJ1-5; absent DNA, TCRdb's TRBD1 call cannot be checked. Germline-derived CDR1 and CDR2 are SGHAT and FQNNGV. This CDR3 region has 15 residues. The CDR3 is CASSLDGTGYQPQHF.

The chain has TRBV4-3 and TRBJ2-1; the TCRdb call, TRBD2, lacks DNA for checking. Per germline, CDR1 LGHNA and CDR2 YSLEER. The CDR3 runs 15 residues. Here the CDR3 reads CASSQVSSRRYEQFF.

The chain links TRBV6-2 or TRBV6-3 to TRBJ2-1; no DNA is available, so the TRBD1 call from TCRdb remains unchecked. The V gene's germline CDR1 is MNHEY and CDR2 SVGEGT. The CDR3 extends over 15 amino acids. CDR3 in amino acids: CASTGGTGSYNEQFF.

The V and J genes are TRBV20-1 and TRBJ2-7; the TRBD1 assignment by TCRdb is unverifiable without DNA. This CDR3 is 13 amino acids long. CDR1 is DFQATT, CDR2 SNEGSKA, per germline (reference sequence). This CDR3 is CSARSDREYEQYF.

The gene calls are TRBV9 and TRBJ1-2; the D gene TCRdb calls, TRBD1, cannot be checked with no DNA. The CDR3 has 16 residues. The germline V gene has CDR1 SGDLS and CDR2 YYNGEE. CDR3 residues: CASSVPLGQANYGYTF.

The gene calls are TRBV10-3 and TRBJ2-1. Germline values: CDR1 ENHRY, CDR2 SYGVKD. This CDR3 comprises 14 residues. The CDR3: CAISESLDYNEQFF.